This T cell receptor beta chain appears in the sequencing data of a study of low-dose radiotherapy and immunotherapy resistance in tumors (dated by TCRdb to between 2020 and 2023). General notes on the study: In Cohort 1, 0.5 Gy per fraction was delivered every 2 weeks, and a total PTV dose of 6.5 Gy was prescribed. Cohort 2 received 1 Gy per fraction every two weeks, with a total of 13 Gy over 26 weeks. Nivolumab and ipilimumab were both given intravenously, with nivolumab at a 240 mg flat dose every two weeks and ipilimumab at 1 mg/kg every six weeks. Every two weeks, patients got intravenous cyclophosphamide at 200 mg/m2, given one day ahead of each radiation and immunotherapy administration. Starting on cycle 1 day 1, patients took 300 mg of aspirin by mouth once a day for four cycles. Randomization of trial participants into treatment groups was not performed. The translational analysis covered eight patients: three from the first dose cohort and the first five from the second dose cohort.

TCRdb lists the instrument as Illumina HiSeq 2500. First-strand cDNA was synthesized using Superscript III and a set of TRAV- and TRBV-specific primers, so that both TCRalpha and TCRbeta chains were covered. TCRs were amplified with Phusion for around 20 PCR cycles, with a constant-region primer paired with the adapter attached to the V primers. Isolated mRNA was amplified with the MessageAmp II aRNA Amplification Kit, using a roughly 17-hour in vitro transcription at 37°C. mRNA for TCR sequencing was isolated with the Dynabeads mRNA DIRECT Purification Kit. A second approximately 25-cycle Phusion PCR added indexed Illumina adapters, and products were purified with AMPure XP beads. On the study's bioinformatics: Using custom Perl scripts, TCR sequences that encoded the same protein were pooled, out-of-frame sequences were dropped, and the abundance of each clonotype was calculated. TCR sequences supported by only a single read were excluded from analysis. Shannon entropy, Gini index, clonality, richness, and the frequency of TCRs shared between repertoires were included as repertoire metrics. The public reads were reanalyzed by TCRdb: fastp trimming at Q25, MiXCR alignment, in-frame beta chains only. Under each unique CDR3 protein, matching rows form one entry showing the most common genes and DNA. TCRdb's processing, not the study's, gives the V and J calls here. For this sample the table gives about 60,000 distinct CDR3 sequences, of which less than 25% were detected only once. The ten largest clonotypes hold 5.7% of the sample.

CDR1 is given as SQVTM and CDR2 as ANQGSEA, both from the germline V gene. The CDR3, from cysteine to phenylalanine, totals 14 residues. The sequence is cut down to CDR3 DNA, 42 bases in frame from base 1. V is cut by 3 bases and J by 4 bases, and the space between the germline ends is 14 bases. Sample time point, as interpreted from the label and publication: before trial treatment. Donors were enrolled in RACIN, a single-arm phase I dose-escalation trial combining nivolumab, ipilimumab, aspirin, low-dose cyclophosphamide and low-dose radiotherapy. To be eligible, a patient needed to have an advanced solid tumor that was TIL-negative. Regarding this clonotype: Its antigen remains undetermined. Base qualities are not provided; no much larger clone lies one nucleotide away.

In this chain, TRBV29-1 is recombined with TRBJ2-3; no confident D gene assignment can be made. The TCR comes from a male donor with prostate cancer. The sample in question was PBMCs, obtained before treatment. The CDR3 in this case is CSVEGWHLADTQYF. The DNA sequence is TGCAGCGTTGAGGGTTGGCACTTAGCAGATACGCAGTATTTT.